This T cell receptor (beta chain) was sequenced during a study of OX40 agonist ivuxolimab in advanced cancers. At the level of the study: Head and neck, renal cell, melanoma or hepatocellular carcinoma were the cancers that dose-escalation patients had. It was permissible to have had prior anti-PD-1, anti-PD-L1 or anti-CTLA-4 therapy, and under 45% had some. Three patients showed partial responses: one hepatocellular carcinoma and two cutaneous melanoma cases.

The V gene lost 2 bases and the J gene lost 6 bases, with 11 bases spanning the gap. Germline loops: CDR1 MDHEN, CDR2 SYDVKM. CDR3 length: 14 residues. The assay was immunoSEQ multiplex PCR, and TCRdb's table has in-frame clones only and misses some. The data contain tens of thousands of clones, 80% to 90% of them singletons. The sample here was CD4+ or CD8+ T cells sorted from blood, taken in a trial of the OX40 agonist ivuxolimab. The chain carries TRBV28 and TRBJ1-5; D call uncertain. This TCR was recovered from an adult with an advanced solid tumor such as melanoma, head and neck, liver or kidney cancer. CDR3 nucleotide sequence: TGTGCCAGCAGTTTACCCCCTTTGGGTCAGCCCCAGCATTTT. Amino acid sequence: CASSLPPLGQPQHF.